These 6 T cell receptor beta chains share one sample of origin, sequenced in a study of blood T cell repertoires in COVID-19. This table comes from immunoSEQ multiplex PCR, and its TCRdb copy is limited to in-frame clones, with some not included. The sample contains about 110,000 clones, 72% of which appear only once. The sequenced sample was peripheral blood. The receptors stem from a woman aged 55-69 years with acute or convalescent COVID-19.

This clone was counted between two and nine times. This chain connects TRBV30 to TRBJ1-6; TRBD1 agrees at 9 bases. This CDR3 has 15 residues. V trimming: 1 base; J trimming: 7 bases; junction bases outside the gene matches: 5. Germline V gene lookup returns CDR1 GTSNPN and CDR2 SVGIG (reference sequence). CDR3 sequence: CAWSATGTGNSPLHF. The CDR3 nucleotides read TGTGCCTGGAGTGCCACCGGGACAGGGAATTCACCCCTCCACTTT.

This clone was recorded a few times. The chain is built from TRBV7-6 and TRBJ1-2, with TRBD1 as a possible D gene (6 bases). The CDR3 consists of 15 residues. In germline, CDR1 is SGHVS, CDR2 FNYEAQ. Trimming took off 4 bases at V and 7 bases at J, with 19 bases between the two ends. The CDR3 DNA reads TGTGCCAGCAGCTCCAGGACCGGGGGGCAGGGTGGCTACACCTTC. It is translated as CASSSRTGGQGGYTF.

This clone came up a few times. This chain links TRBV7-6 with TRBJ1-3; no firm D call. V gave up 2 bases and J gave up 2 bases, with 16 bases separating them. The CDR3 covers 17 residues. Germline V gene lookup returns CDR1 SGHVS and CDR2 FNYEAQ. Here the CDR3 reads CASSLIVGRAPGNTIYF. As DNA, the CDR3 is TGTGCCAGCAGCTTAATCGTCGGGAGAGCGCCTGGAAACACCATATATTTT.

This clone was detected many times. One end of the junction fails to match germline, which may point to a read error. This sequence joins TRBV3-1 (or the pseudogene TRBV3-2) and TRBJ2-7; TRBD2 agrees at 8 bases. The CDR3 contains 11 residues. The germline V gene encodes CDR1 LGHDT and CDR2 YNNKEL (reference sequence). The DNA for the CDR3 is TGTGCCAGCAGCCAAAGACTAGCGACAATCTTC. It codes for CASSQRLATIF.

The rearrangement links TRBV3-1 (or the pseudogene TRBV3-2) to TRBJ2-3, with TRBD1 matching over 7 bases. V lost 3 bases and J lost 0; bases outside the gene matches: 3. The CDR3 is made up of 15 amino acids. Germline CDR1 is LGHDT and CDR2 is YNNKEL (reference sequence). CDR3 DNA sequence: TGTGCCAGCAGCCATAGGACAGGAAGCACAGATACGCAGTATTTT. This encodes CASSHRTGSTDTQYF.

This chain connects TRBV6-5 to TRBJ1-1; 9 bases line up with TRBD1. Germline lookup yields CDR1 MNHEY and CDR2 SVGAGI. Unmatched junction bases numbered 12, after V lost 8 bases and J lost 5 bases. The CDR3 totals 15 residues. DNA of the CDR3: TGTGCCAGCGTTTGGACAGGGGCCCCGAGGACTGAAGCTTTCTTT. Translating it yields CASVWTGAPRTEAFF.